This T cell receptor beta chain comes out of a study of cytomegalovirus exposure and HLA in healthy donors. Study background: The 120 or so validation repertoires were produced on the same platform as the 670 or so repertoires of the first cohort. This was reported in a later analysis.

Regarding this clone: The target antigen is unknown.

This table comes from immunoSEQ multiplex PCR, and its TCRdb copy is limited to in-frame clones, with some not included. In the table there are roughly 180,000 clones, about nine tenths of which are singletons. Study results and caveats: Investigators reported 150 to 200 TCR beta chains as tied to cytomegalovirus. Confirmation was obtained in vitro that a few CMV-associated chains are specific for CMV antigens. Reported performance of the classifier showed diagnosis of cytomegalovirus status with high specificity and sensitivity.

The sequenced sample consisted of PBMCs. This sequence originates from a young man in good health and CMV-seropositive.

The CDR3 DNA is TGTGCCAGCAGCTCCGGTGGGATAGCGGGAGAGGATACGCAGTATTTT. Translating it yields CASSSGGIAGEDTQYF. The rearrangement uses TRBV7-2 and TRBJ2-3, with TRBD2 matching 9 bases. The V gene end was trimmed by 4 bases and the J gene end by 6 bases; junction bases not matched to a gene: 11. Germline V gives CDR1 SGHTA, CDR2 FQGNSA. CDR3 length: 16 residues.